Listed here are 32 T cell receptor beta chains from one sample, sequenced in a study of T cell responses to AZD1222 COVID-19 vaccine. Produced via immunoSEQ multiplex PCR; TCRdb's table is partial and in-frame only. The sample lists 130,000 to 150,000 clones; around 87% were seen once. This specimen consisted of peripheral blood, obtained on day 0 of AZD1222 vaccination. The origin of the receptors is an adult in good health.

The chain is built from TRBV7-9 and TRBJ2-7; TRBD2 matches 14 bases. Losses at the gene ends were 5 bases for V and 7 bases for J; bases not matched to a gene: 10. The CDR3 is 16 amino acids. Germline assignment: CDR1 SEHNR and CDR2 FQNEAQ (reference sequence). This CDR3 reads CASSPIGLAGGREQYF. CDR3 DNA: TGTGCCAGCAGCCCAATTGGACTAGCGGGGGGCCGAGAGCAGTACTTC.

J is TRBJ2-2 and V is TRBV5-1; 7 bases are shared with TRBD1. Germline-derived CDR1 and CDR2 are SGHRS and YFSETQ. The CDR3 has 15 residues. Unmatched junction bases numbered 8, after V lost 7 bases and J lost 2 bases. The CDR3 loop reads CASALTGRNTGELFF. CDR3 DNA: TGCGCCAGCGCCTTGACAGGGAGAAACACCGGGGAGCTGTTTTTT.

In nucleotides, the CDR3 is TGCGCCAGCAGCTTAGCTACGGGACAGGGAAATTCACCCCTCCACTTT. This sequence encodes CASSLATGQGNSPLHF. The chain links TRBV5-1 to TRBJ1-6; the match to TRBD1 covers 9 bases. After removal of 2 bases from V and 7 bases from J, the junction contained 7 bases not matched to a gene. CDR1 is SGHRS and CDR2 is YFSETQ in the germline V gene. CDR3 length equals 16 residues.

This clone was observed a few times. The CDR3 DNA follows: TGCGCCAGCAGCTTGGGAGCGGGGGTTCGTGAAGCTTTCTTT. As protein: CASSLGAGVREAFF. The gene calls are TRBV5-1 and TRBJ1-1, with D perhaps matching TRBD1 (5 bases). V lost 0 bases and J 7 bases, leaving 13 bases between the germline ends. This CDR3 contains 14 residues. In germline, CDR1 is SGHRS, CDR2 YFSETQ. Filled out from reference TRBV5-1 and TRBJ1-1, the complete variable domain reads KAGVTQTPRYLIKTRGQQVTLSCSPISGHRSVSWYQQTPGQGLQFLFEYFSETQRNKGNFPGRFSGRQFSNSRSEMNVSTLELGDSALYLCASSLGAGVREAFFGQGTRLTVV.

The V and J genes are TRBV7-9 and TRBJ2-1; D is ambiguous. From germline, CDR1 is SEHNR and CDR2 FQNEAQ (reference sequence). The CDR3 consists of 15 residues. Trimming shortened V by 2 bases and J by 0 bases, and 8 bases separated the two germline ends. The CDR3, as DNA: TGTGCCAGCAGCTTAAGTGAGAGCTCCTACAATGAGCAGTTCTTC. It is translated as CASSLSESSYNEQFF.

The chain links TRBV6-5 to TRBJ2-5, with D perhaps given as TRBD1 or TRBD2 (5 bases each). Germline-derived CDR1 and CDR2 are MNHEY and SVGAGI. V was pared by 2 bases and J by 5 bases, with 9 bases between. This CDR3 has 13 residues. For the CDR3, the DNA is TGTGCCAGCAGTTACGGGGGATGGGAGACCCAGTACTTC. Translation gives CASSYGGWETQYF.

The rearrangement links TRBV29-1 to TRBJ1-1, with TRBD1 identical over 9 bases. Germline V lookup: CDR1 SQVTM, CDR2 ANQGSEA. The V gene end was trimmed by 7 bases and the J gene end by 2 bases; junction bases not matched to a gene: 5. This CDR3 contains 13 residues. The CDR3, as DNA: TGCAGCGCTAGACAGGGGGGCAACACTGAAGCTTTCTTT. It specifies CSARQGGNTEAFF.

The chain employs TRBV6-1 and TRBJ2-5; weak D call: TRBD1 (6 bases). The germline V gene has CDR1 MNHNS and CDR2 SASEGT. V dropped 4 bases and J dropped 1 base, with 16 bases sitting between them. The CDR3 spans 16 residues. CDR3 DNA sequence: TGTGCCAGCAGTGGGGGGCAGGGGATTGGCCAAGAGACCCAGTACTTC. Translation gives CASSGGQGIGQETQYF.

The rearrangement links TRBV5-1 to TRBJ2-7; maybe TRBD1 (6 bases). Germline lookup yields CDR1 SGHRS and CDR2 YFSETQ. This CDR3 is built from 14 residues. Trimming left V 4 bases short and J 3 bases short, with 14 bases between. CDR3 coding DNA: TGCGCCAGCAGCATCCAGACAGGAAACTACGAGCAGTACTTC. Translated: CASSIQTGNYEQYF.

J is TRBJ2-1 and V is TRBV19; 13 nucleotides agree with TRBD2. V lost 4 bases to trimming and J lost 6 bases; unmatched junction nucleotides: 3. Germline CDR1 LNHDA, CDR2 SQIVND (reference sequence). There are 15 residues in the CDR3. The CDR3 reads CASSTTSGRGNEQFF. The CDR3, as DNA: TGTGCCAGTAGTACCACTAGCGGGAGGGGCAATGAGCAGTTCTTC.

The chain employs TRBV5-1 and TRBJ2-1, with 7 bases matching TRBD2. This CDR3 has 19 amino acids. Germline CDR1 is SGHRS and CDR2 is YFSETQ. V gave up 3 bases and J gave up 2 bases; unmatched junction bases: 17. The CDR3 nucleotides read TGCGCCAGCAGCTCCTTGGGGACTACCCCACCGAAGACCTACAATGAGCAGTTCTTC. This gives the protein CASSSLGTTPPKTYNEQFF.

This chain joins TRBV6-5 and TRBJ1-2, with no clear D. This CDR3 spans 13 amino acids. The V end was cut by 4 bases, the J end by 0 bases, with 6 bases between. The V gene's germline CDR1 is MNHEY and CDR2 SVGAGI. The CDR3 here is CASSSAANYGYTF. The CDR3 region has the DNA TGTGCCAGCAGTTCCGCCGCTAACTATGGCTACACCTTC.

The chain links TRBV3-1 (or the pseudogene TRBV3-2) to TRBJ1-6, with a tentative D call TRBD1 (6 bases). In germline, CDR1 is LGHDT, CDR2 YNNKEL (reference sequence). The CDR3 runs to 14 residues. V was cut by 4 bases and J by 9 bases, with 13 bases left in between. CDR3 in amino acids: CASSLRGVASPLHF. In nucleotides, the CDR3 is TGTGCCAGCAGCCTGAGGGGGGTCGCTTCACCCCTCCACTTT.

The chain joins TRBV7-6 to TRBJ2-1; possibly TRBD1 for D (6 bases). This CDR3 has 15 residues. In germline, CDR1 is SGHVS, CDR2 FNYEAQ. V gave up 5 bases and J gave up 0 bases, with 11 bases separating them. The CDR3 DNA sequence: TGTGCCAGCAGCATAGACAGGAGCTCCTACAATGAGCAGTTCTTC. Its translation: CASSIDRSSYNEQFF.

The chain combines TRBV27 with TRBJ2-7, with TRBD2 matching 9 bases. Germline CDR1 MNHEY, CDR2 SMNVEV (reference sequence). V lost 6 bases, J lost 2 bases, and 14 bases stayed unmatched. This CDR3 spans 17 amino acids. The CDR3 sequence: CASSPPGRGGRAYEQYF. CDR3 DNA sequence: TGTGCCAGCAGCCCCCCCGGACGTGGCGGGAGGGCCTACGAGCAGTACTTC.

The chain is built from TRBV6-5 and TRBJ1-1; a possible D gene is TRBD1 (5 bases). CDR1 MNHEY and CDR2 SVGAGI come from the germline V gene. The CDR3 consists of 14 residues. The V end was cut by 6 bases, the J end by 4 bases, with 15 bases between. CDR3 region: CASSSLGGRTEAFF. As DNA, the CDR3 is TGTGCCAGCAGCTCTCTCGGGGGTCGCACTGAAGCTTTCTTT.

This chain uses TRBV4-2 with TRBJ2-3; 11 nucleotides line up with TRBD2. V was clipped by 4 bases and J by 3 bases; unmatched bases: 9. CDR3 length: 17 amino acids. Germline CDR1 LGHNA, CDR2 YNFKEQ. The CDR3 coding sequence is TGTGCCAGCAGCCCCCGTATAGCGGGAGGGCCGACAGATACGCAGTATTTT. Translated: CASSPRIAGGPTDTQYF.

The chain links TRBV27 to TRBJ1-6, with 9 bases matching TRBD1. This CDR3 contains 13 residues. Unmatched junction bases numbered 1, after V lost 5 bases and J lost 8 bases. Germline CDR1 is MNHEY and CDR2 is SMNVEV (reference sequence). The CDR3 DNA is TGTGCCAGCAGTGGGACAGGGTATTCACCCCTCCACTTT. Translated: CASSGTGYSPLHF.

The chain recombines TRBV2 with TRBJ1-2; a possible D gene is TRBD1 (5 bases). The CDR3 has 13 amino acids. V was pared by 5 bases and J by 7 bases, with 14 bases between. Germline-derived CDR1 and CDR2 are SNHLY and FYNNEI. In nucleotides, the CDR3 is TGTGCCAGCAGTCCCCCAGGGTTCCGTGGCTACACCTTC. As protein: CASSPPGFRGYTF.

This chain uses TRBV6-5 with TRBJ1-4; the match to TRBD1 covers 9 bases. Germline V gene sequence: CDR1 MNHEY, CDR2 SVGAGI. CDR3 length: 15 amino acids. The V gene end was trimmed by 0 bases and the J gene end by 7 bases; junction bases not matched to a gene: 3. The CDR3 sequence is CASSYSGTGTEKLFF. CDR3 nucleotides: TGTGCCAGCAGTTACTCTGGGACAGGGACTGAAAAACTGTTTTTT.

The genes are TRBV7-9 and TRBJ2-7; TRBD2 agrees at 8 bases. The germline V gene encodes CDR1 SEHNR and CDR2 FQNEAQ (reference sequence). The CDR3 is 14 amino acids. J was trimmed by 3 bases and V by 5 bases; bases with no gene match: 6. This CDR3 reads CASSLDGGDYEQYF. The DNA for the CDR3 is TGTGCCAGCAGCCTAGACGGGGGGGACTACGAGCAGTACTTC.

The CDR3 region is CASSATGGWQPQHF. The CDR3, as DNA: TGCGCCAGCAGCGCGACAGGGGGCTGGCAGCCCCAGCATTTT. The genes are TRBV5-1 and TRBJ1-5; TRBD1 agrees at 10 bases. V shed 4 bases and J 7 bases; nucleotides not matched to a gene: 5. Germline CDR1 and CDR2: SGHRS and YFSETQ. The CDR3 contains 14 residues. Looking up the rest from reference TRBV5-1 and TRBJ1-5 gives the full variable domain: KAGVTQTPRYLIKTRGQQVTLSCSPISGHRSVSWYQQTPGQGLQFLFEYFSETQRNKGNFPGRFSGRQFSNSRSEMNVSTLELGDSALYLCASSATGGWQPQHFGDGTRLSIL.

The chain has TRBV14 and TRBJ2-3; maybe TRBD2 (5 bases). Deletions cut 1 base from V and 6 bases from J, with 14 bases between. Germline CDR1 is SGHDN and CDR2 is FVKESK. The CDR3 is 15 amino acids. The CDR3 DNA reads TGTGCCAGCAGCCAAGGAGACTACCCGGTCGATACGCAGTATTTT. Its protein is CASSQGDYPVDTQYF. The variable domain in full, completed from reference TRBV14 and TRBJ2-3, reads EAGVTQFPSHSVIEKGQTVTLRCDPISGHDNLYWYRRVMGKEIKFLLHFVKESKQDESGMPNNRFLAERTGGTYSTLKVQPAELEDSGVYFCASSQGDYPVDTQYFGPGTRLTVL.

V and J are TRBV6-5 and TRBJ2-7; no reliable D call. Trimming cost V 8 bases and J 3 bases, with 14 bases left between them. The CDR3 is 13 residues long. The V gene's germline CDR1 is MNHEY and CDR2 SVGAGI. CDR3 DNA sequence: TGTGCCAGCGTAAGGTGGCCTGACTACGAGCAGTACTTC. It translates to CASVRWPDYEQYF.

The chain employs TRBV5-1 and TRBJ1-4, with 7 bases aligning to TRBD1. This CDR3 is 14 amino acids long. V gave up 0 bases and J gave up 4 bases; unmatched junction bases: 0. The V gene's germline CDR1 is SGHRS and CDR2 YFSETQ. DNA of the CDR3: TGCGCCAGCAGCTTGGCAGGGGGTAATGAAAAACTGTTTTTT. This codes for CASSLAGGNEKLFF.

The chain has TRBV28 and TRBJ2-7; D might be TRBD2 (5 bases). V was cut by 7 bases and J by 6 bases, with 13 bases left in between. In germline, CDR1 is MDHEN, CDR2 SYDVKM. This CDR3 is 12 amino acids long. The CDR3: CASTRGSGEQYF. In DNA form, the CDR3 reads TGTGCCAGCACTAGAGGGAGCGGCGAGCAGTACTTC.

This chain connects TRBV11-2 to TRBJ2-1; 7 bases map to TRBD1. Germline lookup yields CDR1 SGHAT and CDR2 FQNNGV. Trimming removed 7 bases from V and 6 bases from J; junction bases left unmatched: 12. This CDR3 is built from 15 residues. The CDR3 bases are TGTGCCAGCAACCCGACAGGGCGGGCCATCAATGAGCAGTTCTTC. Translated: CASNPTGRAINEQFF. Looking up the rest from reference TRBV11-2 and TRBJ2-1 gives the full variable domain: EAGVAQSPRYKIIEKRQSVAFWCNPISGHATLYWYQQILGQGPKLLIQFQNNGVVDDSQLPKDRFSAERLKGVDSTLKIQPAKLEDSAVYLCASNPTGRAINEQFFGPGTRLTVL.

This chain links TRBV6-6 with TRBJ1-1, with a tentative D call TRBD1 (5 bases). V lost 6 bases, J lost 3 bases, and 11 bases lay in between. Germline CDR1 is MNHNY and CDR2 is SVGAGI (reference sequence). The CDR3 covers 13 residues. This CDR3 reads CASRGRVDTEAFF. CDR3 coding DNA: TGTGCCAGCAGGGGCAGGGTGGACACTGAAGCTTTCTTT.

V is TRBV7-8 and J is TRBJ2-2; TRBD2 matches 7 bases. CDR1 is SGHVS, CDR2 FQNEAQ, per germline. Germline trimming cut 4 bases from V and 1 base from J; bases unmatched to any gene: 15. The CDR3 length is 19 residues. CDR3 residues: CASSSRVGLAVGNTGELFF. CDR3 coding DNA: TGTGCCAGCAGCTCTAGGGTCGGGCTAGCGGTCGGGAACACCGGGGAGCTGTTTTTT.

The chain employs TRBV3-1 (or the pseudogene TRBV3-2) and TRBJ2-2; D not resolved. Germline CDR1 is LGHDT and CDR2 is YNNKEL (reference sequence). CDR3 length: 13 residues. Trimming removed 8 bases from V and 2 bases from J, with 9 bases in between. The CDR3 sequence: CASYTANTGELFF. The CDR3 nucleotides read TGTGCCAGCTATACAGCTAACACCGGGGAGCTGTTTTTT.

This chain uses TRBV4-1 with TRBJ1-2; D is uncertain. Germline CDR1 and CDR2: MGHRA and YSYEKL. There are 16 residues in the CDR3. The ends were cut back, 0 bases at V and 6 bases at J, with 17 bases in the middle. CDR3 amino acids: CASSQDKFGNGNGYTF. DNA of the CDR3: TGCGCCAGCAGCCAAGATAAGTTCGGCAACGGTAATGGCTACACCTTC.

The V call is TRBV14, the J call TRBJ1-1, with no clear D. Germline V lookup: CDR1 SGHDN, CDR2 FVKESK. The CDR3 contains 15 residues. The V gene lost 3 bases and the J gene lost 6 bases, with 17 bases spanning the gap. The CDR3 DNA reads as TGTGCCAGCAGCCAGGTTCGGGGAGTTTTAGCTGAAGCTTTCTTT. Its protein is CASSQVRGVLAEAFF.